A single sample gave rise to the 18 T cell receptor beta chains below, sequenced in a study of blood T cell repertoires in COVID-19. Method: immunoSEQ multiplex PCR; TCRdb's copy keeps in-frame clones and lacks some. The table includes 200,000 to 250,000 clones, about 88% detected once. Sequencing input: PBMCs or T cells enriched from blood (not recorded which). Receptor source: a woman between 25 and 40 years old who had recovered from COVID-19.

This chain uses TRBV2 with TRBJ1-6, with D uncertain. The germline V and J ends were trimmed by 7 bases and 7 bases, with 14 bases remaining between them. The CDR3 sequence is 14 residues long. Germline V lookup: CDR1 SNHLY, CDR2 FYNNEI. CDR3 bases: TGTGCCAGCACCTCGCGACATGGAAATTCACCCCTCCACTTT. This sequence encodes CASTSRHGNSPLHF.

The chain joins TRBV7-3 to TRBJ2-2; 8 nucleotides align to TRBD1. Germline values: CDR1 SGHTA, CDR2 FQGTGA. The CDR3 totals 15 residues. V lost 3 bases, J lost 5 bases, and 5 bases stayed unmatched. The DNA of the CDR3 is TGTGCCAGCAGCTTGGACAGGGACCTTACCGGGGAGCTGTTTTTT. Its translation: CASSLDRDLTGELFF. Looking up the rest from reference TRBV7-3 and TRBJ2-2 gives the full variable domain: GAGVSQTPSNKVTEKGKYVELRCDPISGHTALYWYRQSLGQGPEFLIYFQGTGAADDSGLPNDRFFAVRPEGSVSTLKIQRTERGDSAVYLCASSLDRDLTGELFFGEGSRLTVL.

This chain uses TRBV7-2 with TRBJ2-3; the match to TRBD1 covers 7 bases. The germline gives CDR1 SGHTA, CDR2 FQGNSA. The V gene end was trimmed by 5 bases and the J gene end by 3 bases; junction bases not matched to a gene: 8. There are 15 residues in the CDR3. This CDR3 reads CASSLNRGETDTQYF. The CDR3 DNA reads TGTGCCAGCAGCCTAAACAGGGGTGAGACAGATACGCAGTATTTT.

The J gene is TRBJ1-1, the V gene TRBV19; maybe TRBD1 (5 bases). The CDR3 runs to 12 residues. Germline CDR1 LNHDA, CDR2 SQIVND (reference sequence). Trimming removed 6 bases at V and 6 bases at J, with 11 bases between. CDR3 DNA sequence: TGTGCCAGTAGGGCTGGGACTCCTGAAGCTTTCTTT. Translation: CASRAGTPEAFF.

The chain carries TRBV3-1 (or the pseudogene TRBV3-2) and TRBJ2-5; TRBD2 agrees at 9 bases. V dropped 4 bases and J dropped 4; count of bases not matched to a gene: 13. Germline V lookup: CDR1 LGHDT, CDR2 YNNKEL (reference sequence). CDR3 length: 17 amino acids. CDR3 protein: CASSRLRGGGARETQYF. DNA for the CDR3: TGTGCCAGCAGCCGACTACGAGGCGGGGGGGCCCGAGAGACCCAGTACTTC.

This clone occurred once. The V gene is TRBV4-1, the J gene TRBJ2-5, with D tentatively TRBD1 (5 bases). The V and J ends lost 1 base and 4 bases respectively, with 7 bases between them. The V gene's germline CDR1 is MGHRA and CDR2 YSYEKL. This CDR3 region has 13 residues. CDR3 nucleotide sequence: TGCGCCAGCAGCCAAGGACAGCTAGAGACCCAGTACTTC. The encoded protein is CASSQGQLETQYF.

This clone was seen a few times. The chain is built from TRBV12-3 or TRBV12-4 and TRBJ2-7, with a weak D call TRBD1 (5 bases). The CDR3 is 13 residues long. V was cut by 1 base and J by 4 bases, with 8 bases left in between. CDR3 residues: CASSLGRVYEQYF. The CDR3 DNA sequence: TGTGCCAGCAGTTTAGGCAGGGTGTACGAGCAGTACTTC.

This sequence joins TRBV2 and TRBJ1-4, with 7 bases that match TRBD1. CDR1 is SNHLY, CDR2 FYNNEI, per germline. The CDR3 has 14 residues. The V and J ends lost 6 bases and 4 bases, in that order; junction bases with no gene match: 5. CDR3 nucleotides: TGTGCCAGCAGGGCCGACAGGGTTAATGAAAAACTGTTTTTT. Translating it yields CASRADRVNEKLFF.

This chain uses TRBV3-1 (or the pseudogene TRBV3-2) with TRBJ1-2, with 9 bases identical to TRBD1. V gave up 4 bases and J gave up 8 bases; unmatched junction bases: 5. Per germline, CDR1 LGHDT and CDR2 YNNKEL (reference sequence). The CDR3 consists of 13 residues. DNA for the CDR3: TGTGCCAGCAGCCTAGGGACAGGGTTAGGCTACACCTTC. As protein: CASSLGTGLGYTF.

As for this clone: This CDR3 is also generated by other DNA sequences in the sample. CDR3 residues: CASSLILETQYF. DNA of the CDR3: TGTGCCAGCAGCTTAATCTTGGAGACCCAGTACTTC. The chain has TRBV7-2 and TRBJ2-5, with D unresolved. Deletions cut 2 bases from V and 5 bases from J, with 6 bases between. The CDR3 is 12 amino acids. From germline, CDR1 is SGHTA and CDR2 FQGNSA.

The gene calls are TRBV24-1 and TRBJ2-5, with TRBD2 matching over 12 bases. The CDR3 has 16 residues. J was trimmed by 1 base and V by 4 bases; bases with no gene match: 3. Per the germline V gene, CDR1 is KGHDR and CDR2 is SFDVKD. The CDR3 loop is CATSDALAGGQETQYF. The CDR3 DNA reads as TGTGCCACCAGTGACGCACTAGCGGGGGGCCAAGAGACCCAGTACTTC.

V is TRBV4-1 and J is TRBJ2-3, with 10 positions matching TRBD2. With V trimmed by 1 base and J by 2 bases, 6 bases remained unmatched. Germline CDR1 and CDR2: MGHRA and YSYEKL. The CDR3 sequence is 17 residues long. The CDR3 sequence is CASSQGVAGGLTDTQYF. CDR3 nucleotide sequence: TGCGCCAGCAGCCAAGGAGTAGCGGGGGGCCTCACAGATACGCAGTATTTT.

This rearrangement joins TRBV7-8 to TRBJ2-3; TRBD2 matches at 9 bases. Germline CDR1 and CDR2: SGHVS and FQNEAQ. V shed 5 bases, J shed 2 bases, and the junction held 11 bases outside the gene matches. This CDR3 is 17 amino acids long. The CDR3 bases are TGTGCCAGCAGCCTCCTATCTAGCGGGGCTGTCACAGATACGCAGTATTTT. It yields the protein CASSLLSSGAVTDTQYF.

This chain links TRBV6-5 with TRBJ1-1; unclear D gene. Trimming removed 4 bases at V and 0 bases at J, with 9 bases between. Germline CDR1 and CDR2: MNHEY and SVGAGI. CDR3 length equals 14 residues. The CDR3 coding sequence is TGTGCCAGCAGTTCCAGTCCCTTGAACACTGAAGCTTTCTTT. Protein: CASSSSPLNTEAFF.

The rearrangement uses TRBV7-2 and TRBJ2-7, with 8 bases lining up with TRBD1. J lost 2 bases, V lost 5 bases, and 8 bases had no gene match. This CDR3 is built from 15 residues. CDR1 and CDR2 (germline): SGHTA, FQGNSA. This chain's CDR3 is CASSASPGQAYEQYF. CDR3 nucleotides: TGTGCCAGCAGCGCCAGCCCGGGACAGGCCTACGAGCAGTACTTC.

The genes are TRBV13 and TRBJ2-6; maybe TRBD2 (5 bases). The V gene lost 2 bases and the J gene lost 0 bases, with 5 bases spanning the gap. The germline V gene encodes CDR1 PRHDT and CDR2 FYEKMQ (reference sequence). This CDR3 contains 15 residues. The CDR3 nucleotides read TGTGCCAGCAGCTTACGGGGCTCTGGGGCCAACGTCCTGACTTTC. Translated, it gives CASSLRGSGANVLTF.

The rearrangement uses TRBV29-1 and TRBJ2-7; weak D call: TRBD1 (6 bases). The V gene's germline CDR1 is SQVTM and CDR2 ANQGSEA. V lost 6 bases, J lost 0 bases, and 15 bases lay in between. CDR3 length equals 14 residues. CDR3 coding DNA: TGCAGCGTCCTAGACACAGGGAGCTCCTACGAGCAGTACTTC. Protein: CSVLDTGSSYEQYF.

DNA of the CDR3: TGTGCCAGCAGCTTTAATACAGGGTTGGGCTCTGGAAACACCATATATTTT. Encoded protein: CASSFNTGLGSGNTIYF. The chain links TRBV7-2 to TRBJ1-3; TRBD1 is a possible D gene (6 bases). V was cut by 3 bases and J by 0 bases, with 15 bases left in between. Germline loops: CDR1 SGHTA, CDR2 FQGNSA. This CDR3 is 17 amino acids long. Variable domain in full (rest from reference TRBV7-2 and TRBJ1-3): GAGVSQSPSNKVTEKGKDVELRCDPISGHTALYWYRQSLGQGLEFLIYFQGNSAPDKSGLPSDRFSAERTGGSVSTLTIQRTQQEDSAVYLCASSFNTGLGSGNTIYFGEGSWLTVV.